The entry below gives a single TCR beta chain sequence along with its context. The table came from immunoSEQ multiplex PCR; TCRdb's copy has only in-frame clones and leaves some out. The sample comprises 130,000 to 150,000 clones, over 70% of which are singletons, and around 1.8% rests with the top ten. This specimen comes from a study of blood T cell repertoires in COVID-19. Study context: Sources were T cells, B-cell-depleted T cells, or PBMCs; the material itself was cDNA or gDNA.

V was cut by 1 base and J by 0 bases, with 10 bases left in between. The CDR3 is 15 amino acids. Germline loops: CDR1 MNHNS, CDR2 SASEGT. The specimen was peripheral blood. The sequence was collected from a woman aged 60-70 years with acute or convalescent COVID-19. The genes are TRBV6-1 and TRBJ2-7, with D perhaps matching TRBD2 (6 bases). CDR3: CASSEVQRASYEQYF. The CDR3 DNA reads as TGTGCCAGCAGTGAAGTCCAGCGGGCCTCCTACGAGCAGTACTTC.